This T cell receptor (beta chain) was observed in a study of cytotoxic CD8 clonotypes in ibrutinib-treated CLL. Findings and caveats of the study: Treatment saw public clonotypes, which were uncommon, either contract or stay stable. Higher circulating CD8+ T-cell counts strongly accompanied higher baseline clonality, above age-matched healthy donors.

Note on this clone: Its cognate antigen is unknown.

TCRdb keeps only in-frame clones here, not all; method: immunoSEQ multiplex PCR. Among some 120,000 clones, 84% were seen once, and the ten largest hold 3% to 4%. The CDR3 runs 10 residues. Germline CDR1 reads LNHDA; CDR2 reads SQIVND (reference sequence). V lost 8 bases and J lost 10, with 9 bases in between. The sequenced sample was PBMCs, obtained after 24 months of ibrutinib treatment. This rearrangement joins TRBV19 to TRBJ1-5, with D maybe TRBD1 (5 bases). This TCR derives from a human donor with chronic lymphocytic leukemia. CDR3 sequence: CASSGPPQHF. As DNA, the CDR3 is TGTGCCAGTTCGGGGCCCCCCCAGCATTTT. Drawing the rest from reference TRBV19 and TRBJ1-5, the complete variable domain is DGGITQSPKYLFRKEGQNVTLSCEQNLNHDAMYWYRQDPGQGLRLIYYSQIVNDFQKGDIAEGYSVSREKKESFPLTVTSAQKNPTAFYLCASSGPPQHFGDGTRLSIL.